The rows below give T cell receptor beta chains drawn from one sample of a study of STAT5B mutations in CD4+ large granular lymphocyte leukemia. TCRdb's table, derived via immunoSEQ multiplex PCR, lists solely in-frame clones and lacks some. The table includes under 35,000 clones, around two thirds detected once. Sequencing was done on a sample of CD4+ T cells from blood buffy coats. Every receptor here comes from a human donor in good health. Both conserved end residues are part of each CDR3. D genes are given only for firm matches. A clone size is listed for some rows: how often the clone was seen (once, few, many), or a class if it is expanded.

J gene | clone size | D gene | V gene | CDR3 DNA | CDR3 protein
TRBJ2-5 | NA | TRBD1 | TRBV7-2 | TGTGCCAGCAGCGGCACAGGGGGCGTTGAGACCCAGTACTTC | CASSGTGGVETQYF
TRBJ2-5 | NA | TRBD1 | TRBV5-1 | TGCGCCAGCAGTTCAGCCGGGACAGCGTACCAAGAGACCCAGTACTTC | CASSSAGTAYQETQYF
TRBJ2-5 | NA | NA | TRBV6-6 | TGTGCCAGCAGTTACGGGGGCCAAGAGACCCAGTACTTC | CASSYGGQETQYF
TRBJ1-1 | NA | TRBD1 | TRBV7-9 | TGTGCCAGCAGCCCCACTTGGGAGGCACAGGGGGGTGGCACTGAAGCTTTCTTT | CASSPTWEAQGGGTEAFF
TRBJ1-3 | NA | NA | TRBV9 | TGTGCCAGCAGCATAAGCTTCGGGGGTTGGAACACCATATATTTT | CASSISFGGWNTIYF
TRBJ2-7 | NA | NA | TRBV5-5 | TGTGCCAGCAGCTTGTCGGTCGGACTGCAGTACTTC | CASSLSVGLQYF
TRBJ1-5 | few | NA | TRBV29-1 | TGCAGCGTTGAAGACGGGTCGGGTTATCAGCCCCAGCATTTT | CSVEDGSGYQPQHF
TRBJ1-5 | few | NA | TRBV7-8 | TGTGCCAGCAGCTTCTCCGACGATCAGCCCCAGCATTTT | CASSFSDDQPQHF
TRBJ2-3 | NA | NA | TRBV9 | TGTGCCAGCAGCGTAGATATAAGAGGGGATCGACAGCCAGATACGCAGTATTTT | CASSVDIRGDRQPDTQYF
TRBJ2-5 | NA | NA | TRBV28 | TGTGCCAGCAGGCCTCTAGCTTTGGAGACCCAGTACTTC | CASRPLALETQYF
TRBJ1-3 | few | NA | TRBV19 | TGTGCCAGTACCCAGGGGCAAGGAAACACCATATATTTT | CASTQGQGNTIYF
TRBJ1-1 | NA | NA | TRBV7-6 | TGTGCCAGCAGCTTAGTGACAGGAGACACTGAAGCTTTCTTT | CASSLVTGDTEAFF
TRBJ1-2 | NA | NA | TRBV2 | TGTGCCAGCAGTGAAACGGTCTATGGCTACACCTTC | CASSETVYGYTF
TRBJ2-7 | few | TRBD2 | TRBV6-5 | TGTGCCAGCAGTTACCAAGGACTGGGGAGGGACGAGCAGTACTTC | CASSYQGLGRDEQYF
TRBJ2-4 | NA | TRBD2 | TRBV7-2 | TGTGCCAGCAGCTTAGGGTCGCGGGGGGGAGACATAGCCAAAAACATTCAGTACTTC | CASSLGSRGGDIAKNIQYF
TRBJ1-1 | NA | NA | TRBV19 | TGTGCCAGTAGCCCCATTTCAGGGATGAACACTGAAGCTTTCTTT | CASSPISGMNTEAFF
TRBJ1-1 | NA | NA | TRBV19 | TGTGCCAGTAGCCGGGGGAGTAACAAGAACACTGAAGCTTTCTTT | CASSRGSNKNTEAFF
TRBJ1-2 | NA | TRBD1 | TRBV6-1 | TGTGCCAGCAGTACCACAGGGGGCTATGGCTACACCTTC | CASSTTGGYGYTF
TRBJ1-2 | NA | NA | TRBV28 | TGTGCCAGCAGAACAGAACAGGCGAACTATGGCTACACCTTC | CASRTEQANYGYTF
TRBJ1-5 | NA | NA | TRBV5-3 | TGTGCCAGAAGCTTGGGCAGACAGGGCAATCAGCCCCAGCATTTT | CARSLGRQGNQPQHF
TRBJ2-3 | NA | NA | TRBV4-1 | TGCGCCAGCAGCCAAGATGGGCTGGCGCAGTATTTT | CASSQDGLAQYF
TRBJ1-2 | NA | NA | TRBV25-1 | TGTGCCAGCAGTGAATTAGGGGAACCCTATGGCTACACCTTC | CASSELGEPYGYTF
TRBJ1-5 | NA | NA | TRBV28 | TGTGCCAGCATAACCTATTTACGAGGGAGAGGTCAGCCCCAGCATTTT | CASITYLRGRGQPQHF
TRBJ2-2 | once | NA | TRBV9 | TGTGCCAGCAGCCCTCTGGGCCACGGGGCCACCGGGGAGCTGTTTTTT | CASSPLGHGATGELFF
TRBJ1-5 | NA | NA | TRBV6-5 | TGTGCCAGCAGAGACTCGGGGTCTCAGCCCCAGCATTTT | CASRDSGSQPQHF
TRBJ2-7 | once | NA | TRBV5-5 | TGTGCCAGCAGCTTGGTCCAGGGCACCTACGAGCAGTACTTC | CASSLVQGTYEQYF
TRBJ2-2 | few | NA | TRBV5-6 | TGTGCCAGCAGCTTGGGGGTCGGGGAGCTGTTTTTT | CASSLGVGELFF
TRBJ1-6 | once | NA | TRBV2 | TGTGCCAGCAGTGAAGTGGTGACCAATAATTCACCCCTCCACTTT | CASSEVVTNNSPLHF
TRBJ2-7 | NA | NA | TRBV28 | TGTGCCAGCAGTTTGAGACAGGTGGGGATCTACGAGCAGTACTTC | CASSLRQVGIYEQYF
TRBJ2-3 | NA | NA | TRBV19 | TGTGCCAGTAGTATTCGAGGAAGAGCCACAGATACGCAGTATTTT | CASSIRGRATDTQYF
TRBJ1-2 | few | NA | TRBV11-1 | TGTGCCAGCAGCCGAGGCGGCCTCGAAAGGGAAGGCTACACCTTC | CASSRGGLEREGYTF
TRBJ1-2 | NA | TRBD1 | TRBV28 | TGTGCCAGCAGGAAAGACAGGGTCTTAGGCTACACCTTC | CASRKDRVLGYTF
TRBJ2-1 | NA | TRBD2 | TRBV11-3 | TGTGCCAGCAGCAACGGGGGGGGATACAATGAGCAGTTCTTC | CASSNGGGYNEQFF
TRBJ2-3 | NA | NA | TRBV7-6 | TGTGCCAGCCTCCGGAGGGCCACGCCGGTCGATACGCAGTATTTT | CASLRRATPVDTQYF
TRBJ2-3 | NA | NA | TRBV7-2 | TGTGCCAGCAGCCAGGACTTAAACACAGATACGCAGTATTTT | CASSQDLNTDTQYF
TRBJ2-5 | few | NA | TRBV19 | TGTGCCAGTAGCGGACAAGGGGAGACCCAGTACTTC | CASSGQGETQYF
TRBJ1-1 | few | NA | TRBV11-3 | TGTGCCAGCAGCTTATATGCTCTGCCTTCAGAAGCTTTCTTT | CASSLYALPSEAFF
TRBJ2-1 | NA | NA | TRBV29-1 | TGCAGCGTAACCCGCCAGAACAATGAGCAGTTCTTC | CSVTRQNNEQFF